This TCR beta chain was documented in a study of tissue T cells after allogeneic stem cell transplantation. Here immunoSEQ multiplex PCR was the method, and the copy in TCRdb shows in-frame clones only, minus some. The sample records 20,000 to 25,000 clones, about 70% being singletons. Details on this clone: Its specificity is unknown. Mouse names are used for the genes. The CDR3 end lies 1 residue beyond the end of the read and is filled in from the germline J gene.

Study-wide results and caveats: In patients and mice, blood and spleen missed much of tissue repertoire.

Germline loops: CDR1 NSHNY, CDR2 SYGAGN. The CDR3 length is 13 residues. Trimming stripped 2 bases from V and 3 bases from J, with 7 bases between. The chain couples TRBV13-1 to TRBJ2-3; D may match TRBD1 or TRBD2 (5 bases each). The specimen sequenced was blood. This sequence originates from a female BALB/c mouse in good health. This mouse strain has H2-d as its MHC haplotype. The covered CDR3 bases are TGTGCCAGCAGTGAGAGGGACGCAGAAACGCTGTAT. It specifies CASSERDAETLY. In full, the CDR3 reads CASSERDAETLYF.